The rows below give T cell receptor beta chains drawn from one sample of a study of radiotherapy plus CTLA-4 blockade in lung cancer. Produced via immunoSEQ multiplex PCR; TCRdb's table is partial and in-frame only. The data show 30,000 to 35,000 clones, roughly 70% seen once. The sample here was peripheral blood, taken from a patient treated with radiotherapy plus ipilimumab. Every receptor here comes from a human donor with non-small cell lung cancer who had stable disease on radiotherapy plus ipilimumab. CDR3s include the opening cysteine and the closing phenylalanine or tryptophan. The D gene is left open where the match is weak. Not every row has a clone size; where given, it reads once, few, many or a size class.

V	D	size	J	DNA	CDR3
TRBV5-5	NA	NA	TRBJ2-7	TGTGCCAGCAGCTTGGGGGCTGGGACCTACGAGCAGTACTTC	CASSLGAGTYEQYF
TRBV5-6	NA	NA	TRBJ1-5	TGTGCCAGCAGCTTGGGGGGGTACTCGGGAGTGATCGGCCAGCATTTT	CASSLGGYSGVIGQHF
TRBV6-1	NA	once	TRBJ2-2	TGTGCCAGCAGTGAGCAGGGGAGGAACACCGGGGAGCTGTTTTTT	CASSEQGRNTGELFF
TRBV6-4	TRBD2	few	TRBJ2-1	TGTGCCAGCGATCTTACTTCCGGGACTAGCGGTAACAATGAGCAGTTCTTC	CASDLTSGTSGNNEQFF
TRBV4-1	TRBD1	NA	TRBJ2-7	TGCGCCAGCAGCCATGGACAGGGGGGAACCTACGAGCAGTACTTC	CASSHGQGGTYEQYF
TRBV18	NA	NA	TRBJ2-3	TGTGCCAGCTCACCAAACACAGATACGCAGTATTTT	CASSPNTDTQYF
TRBV27	NA	NA	TRBJ2-1	TGTGCCAGCAGTTTATTTATGGCGGCCTACAATGAGCAGTTCTTC	CASSLFMAAYNEQFF
TRBV28	NA	NA	TRBJ2-5	TGTGCCAGCAGTTTAATGGGCGGGAACTTCCAAGAGACCCAGTACTTC	CASSLMGGNFQETQYF
TRBV18	TRBD1	NA	TRBJ1-2	TGTGCCAGCTCACCTAACAGGGGGAATGGCTACACCTTC	CASSPNRGNGYTF
TRBV5-1	NA	NA	TRBJ1-1	TGCGCCAGCAGCAAGGAGGGGAACGGGAACACTGAAGCTTTCTTT	CASSKEGNGNTEAFF
TRBV4-3	NA	few	TRBJ2-3	TGCGCCAGCAGCCAGGACCCTATAGCGGCTAGCACAGATACGCAGTATTTT	CASSQDPIAASTDTQYF
TRBV15	NA	NA	TRBJ1-3	TGTGCCACCAGCAGAGATCCCCTCCAAGGCAGGGGCCCTGGAAACACCATATATTTT	CATSRDPLQGRGPGNTIYF
TRBV7-9	TRBD2	few	TRBJ2-1	TGTGCCAGCGCGGTAGCGGGTCCTTACAATGAGCAGTTCTTC	CASAVAGPYNEQFF
TRBV11-3	NA	NA	TRBJ2-2	TGTGCCAGCAGCTTAGATCTGGACACCGGGGAGCTGTTTTTT	CASSLDLDTGELFF
TRBV19	NA	few	TRBJ1-5	TGTGCCACCGGAGGGAGAAGGTCGGCCAGCAATCAGCCCCAGCATTTT	CATGGRRSASNQPQHF
TRBV18	TRBD1	NA	TRBJ2-1	TGTGCCAGCTCACCGCCGGACAGGGCCCGGTTCTTC	CASSPPDRARFF
TRBV5-1	TRBD1	NA	TRBJ1-4	TGCGCCACCAGGGGGGGGTCTAATGAAAAACTGTTTTTT	CATRGGSNEKLFF
TRBV6-1	TRBD2	NA	TRBJ2-4	TGTGCCAGCAGTGAAATAGCGGGGGGAGGAGGCAAAAACATTCAGTACTTC	CASSEIAGGGGKNIQYF